Below are 29 T cell receptor beta chains sequenced from a single sample in a study of regulatory T cells in long-lasting Graves disease. The TCR beta library used iRepertoire HTBI primers with Arm-PCR amplification of CDR3. TCRdb re-called the multiplex PCR reads through MiXCR, storing one row per CDR3 protein. The sample holds about 210,000 distinct CDR3 sequences, approximately 18% seen once. Time point in this sample: newly diagnosed GD, antithyroid drugs for less than 3 months. The TCR library was prepared using RNA isolated from PBMCs. The same sample was also used in a study of T cells in Graves' hyperthyroidism and ophthalmopathy.

Here the sequenced sample was peripheral blood mononuclear cells (PBMCs), taken at new diagnosis, from a patient treated with antithyroid drugs. These receptors all stem from a woman in her twenties or thirties with Graves disease.

This clonotype appeared many times. This sequence joins TRBV12-3 or TRBV12-4 and TRBJ1-1; no reliable D call. CDR3 length equals 12 residues. Trimming removed 3 bases from V and 10 bases from J, with 12 bases in between. The DNA for the CDR3 is TGTGCCAGCAGTTTTATGGGCAGTTTAGCTTTCTTT. Amino acids: CASSFMGSLAFF.

Points on this clonotype: A single base separates this from a much larger clone, so it may be a read error. The missing conserved phenylalanine or tryptophan at the end of this CDR3 makes a read error likely. The CDR3 sequence: CASRRTGGNQPQHS. As DNA, the CDR3 is TGTGCCAGCAGAAGGACAGGGGGCAATCAGCCCCAGCATTCT. The J gene is TRBJ1-5, the V gene TRBV6-1, with 9 bases that match TRBD1. CDR3 size: 14 residues. J lost 2 bases, V lost 6 bases, and 2 bases had no gene match. From germline, CDR1 is MNHNS and CDR2 SASEGT.

This clonotype has ten or more counts. The V and J genes are TRBV2 and TRBJ1-5; D may be TRBD1 (6 bases). V shed 7 bases and J shed 4 bases, with 14 bases lying between them. This CDR3 contains 14 residues. Per germline, CDR1 SNHLY and CDR2 FYNNEI. The CDR3 DNA reads TGTGCCAGCAATAGCAGGGGAGGTAATCAGCCCCAGCATTTT. It yields the protein CASNSRGGNQPQHF.

J is TRBJ1-1 and V is TRBV6-1; perhaps TRBD1 as D (6 bases). V shed 7 bases and J shed 4 bases, with 13 bases lying between them. The germline V gene encodes CDR1 MNHNS and CDR2 SASEGT. The CDR3 is made up of 13 amino acids. In DNA form, the CDR3 reads TGTGCCAGCAACGAACAGGGCGGCACTGAAGCTTTCTTT. Translating gives CASNEQGGTEAFF.

The sample holds many counts of this clonotype. The CDR3 loop reads CASSPDPGAGGRNEQFF. As DNA, the CDR3 is TGTGCCAGCAGCCCGGACCCTGGAGCAGGAGGGCGGAATGAGCAGTTCTTC. J is TRBJ2-1 and V is TRBV6-1, with TRBD2 as a possible D gene (6 bases). This CDR3 spans 17 amino acids. In germline, CDR1 is MNHNS, CDR2 SASEGT. V was pared by 6 bases and J by 7 bases, with 25 bases between.

The rearrangement uses TRBV11-2 and TRBJ2-1, with 10 bases matching TRBD2. This CDR3 has 15 amino acids. Germline V gives CDR1 SGHAT, CDR2 FQNNGV. V was pared by 4 bases and J by 7 bases, with 7 bases of the junction left unmatched. In DNA form, the CDR3 reads TGTGCCAGCAGCTCGGTAGCGGGGGGCCGGAATGAGCAGTTCTTC. It specifies CASSSVAGGRNEQFF. Full variable domain (missing parts from reference TRBV11-2 and TRBJ2-1): EAGVAQSPRYKIIEKRQSVAFWCNPISGHATLYWYQQILGQGPKLLIQFQNNGVVDDSQLPKDRFSAERLKGVDSTLKIQPAKLEDSAVYLCASSSVAGGRNEQFFGPGTRLTVL.

This clonotype was recorded many times. The V call is TRBV27, the J call TRBJ1-3, with 7 bases identical to TRBD1. Trimming removed 6 bases from V and 3 bases from J; junction bases left unmatched: 5. This CDR3 is built from 14 residues. CDR1 is MNHEY, CDR2 SMNVEV, per germline (reference sequence). CDR3 sequence: CASRRGGVGNTIYF. CDR3 nucleotides: TGTGCCAGCAGGAGAGGGGGCGTTGGAAACACCATATATTTT.

The V gene is TRBV4-1, the J gene TRBJ2-1; D ambiguous. In germline, CDR1 is MGHRA, CDR2 YSYEKL. The CDR3 is made up of 16 amino acids. V gave up 4 bases and J gave up 1 base, with 14 bases separating them. The CDR3, as DNA: TGCGCCAGCAGCCCCAACCCCTCCCTATCCTACAATGAGCAGTTCTTC. It encodes CASSPNPSLSYNEQFF.

This clonotype was observed many times. The V and J genes are TRBV27 and TRBJ2-1; tentatively, D is TRBD2 (6 bases). This CDR3 comprises 14 residues. Germline V gene sequence: CDR1 MNHEY, CDR2 SMNVEV (reference sequence). With 8 bases removed from V and 6 bases from J, the gap between germline ends came to 17 bases. The chain's CDR3 is CASLPVAGSNEQFF. The CDR3 coding sequence is TGTGCCAGCCTCCCGGTCGCGGGGTCCAATGAGCAGTTCTTC.

In this sample, this clonotype turned up many times. The chain couples TRBV9 to TRBJ1-3; 8 bases align to TRBD1. Unmatched junction bases numbered 7, after V lost 4 bases and J lost 1 base. CDR1 SGDLS and CDR2 YYNGEE come from the germline V gene. The CDR3 loop spans 16 amino acids. CDR3 nucleotide sequence: TGTGCCAGCAGCCCCGGACAGGGCTATTCTGGAAACACCATATATTTT. Translation: CASSPGQGYSGNTIYF. The full variable domain, in which reference TRBV9 and TRBJ1-3 provide the parts outside the CDR3, is DSGVTQTPKHLITATGQRVTLRCSPRSGDLSVYWYQQSLDQGLQFLIQYYNGEERAKGNILERFSAQQFPDLHSELNLSSLELGDSALYFCASSPGQGYSGNTIYFGEGSWLTVV.

This clonotype came up many times. The chain joins TRBV19 to TRBJ2-1; possibly TRBD2 for D (6 bases). Germline assignment: CDR1 LNHDA and CDR2 SQIVND (reference sequence). The V end lost 5 bases, the J end lost 9 bases, and 20 bases lay between the germline ends. The CDR3 loop spans 15 amino acids. DNA for the CDR3: TGTGCCAGTAGTGAACTAGTGTTGGGAGGTACTGAGCAGTTCTTC. This codes for CASSELVLGGTEQFF.

The sample holds many counts of this clonotype. This chain uses TRBV28 with TRBJ1-4, with a weak D call TRBD1 (6 bases). The CDR3 is made up of 15 amino acids. With 1 base removed from V and 8 bases from J, the gap between germline ends came to 14 bases. Germline assignment: CDR1 MDHEN and CDR2 SYDVKM. In DNA, the CDR3 is TGTGCCAGCAGTTTATCGGGGGGCCAGGTAGAAAAACTGTTTTTT. Its protein product is CASSLSGGQVEKLFF.

At least ten counts were recorded for this clonotype. The V and J genes are TRBV29-1 and TRBJ1-1; D is unclear. In germline, CDR1 is SQVTM, CDR2 ANQGSEA. Trimming took off 6 bases at V and 0 bases at J, with 11 bases between the two ends. The CDR3 has 13 residues. CDR3 protein: CSVLKPMNTEAFF. The CDR3 DNA is TGCAGCGTCCTAAAACCCATGAACACTGAAGCTTTCTTT.

This chain connects TRBV4-1 to TRBJ1-5; D unresolved. Germline assignment: CDR1 MGHRA and CDR2 YSYEKL. Trimming took 1 base from V and 6 from J, leaving 10 bases between them. The CDR3 has 14 residues. The CDR3 DNA reads as TGCGCCAGCAGCCAAGGGGGAGGGATTCAGCCCCAGCATTTT. Translated, it gives CASSQGGGIQPQHF.

At least ten counts were recorded for this clonotype. V is TRBV12-3 or TRBV12-4 and J is TRBJ2-3; maybe TRBD2 (5 bases). V lost 0 bases and J 1 base, leaving 14 bases between the germline ends. The CDR3 runs to 17 residues. CDR3 coding DNA: TGTGCCAGCAGTTTAGCAACAGTTACCGGGGGCACAGATACGCAGTATTTT. Translation: CASSLATVTGGTDTQYF.

Many counts were recorded for this clonotype. V is TRBV5-5 and J is TRBJ1-6, with a weak D call TRBD1 (5 bases). Trimming took off 0 bases at V and 5 bases at J, with 12 bases between the two ends. The germline V gene encodes CDR1 SGHKS and CDR2 YYEKEE (reference sequence). The CDR3 loop spans 16 amino acids. The CDR3 region is CASSLGQGYNNSPLHF. CDR3 in DNA: TGTGCCAGCAGCTTGGGGCAGGGCTACAATAATTCACCCCTCCACTTT. The full variable domain, rest sourced from reference TRBV5-5 and TRBJ1-6, is DAGVTQSPTHLIKTRGQQVTLRCSPISGHKSVSWYQQVLGQGPQFIFQYYEKEERGRGNFPDRFSARQFPNYSSELNVNALLLGDSALYLCASSLGQGYNNSPLHFGNGTRLTVT.

Notes on this clonotype: A far larger clone is a single base away, which makes a read error likely. This CDR3 is missing its conserved last phenylalanine or tryptophan, likely due to a read error. The chain is built from TRBV28 and TRBJ2-2, with unresolved D. V was shortened by 6 bases and J by 7 bases, with 12 bases between the two germline ends. The CDR3 sequence is 13 residues long. The germline gives CDR1 MDHEN, CDR2 SYDVKM. The CDR3 coding sequence is TGTGCCAGCAGCTTAGGGTGGCTCGGGGAGCTGTTTTAT. Translating gives CASSLGWLGELFY.

This clonotype was seen many times. This rearrangement joins TRBV28 to TRBJ1-2; D gene uncertain. CDR3 length: 13 amino acids. From germline, CDR1 is MDHEN and CDR2 SYDVKM. V was cut by 1 base and J by 8 bases, with 11 bases left in between. Here the CDR3 reads CASSLFGPGGYTF. CDR3 DNA sequence: TGTGCCAGCAGTTTATTCGGACCCGGAGGCTACACCTTC.

This clonotype was recorded many times. This chain links TRBV28 with TRBJ1-6; TRBD1 matches at 7 bases. The CDR3 has 14 amino acids. Unmatched junction bases numbered 9, after V lost 2 bases and J lost 14 bases. The germline CDR1 and CDR2 sequences are MDHEN and SYDVKM. DNA of the CDR3: TGTGCCAGCAGTTTAGGGACAGCGCTGGGGGCCCTCCACTTT. Encoded protein: CASSLGTALGALHF.

This clonotype appeared many times. The gene calls are TRBV19 and TRBJ1-2, with D unclear. Between the trimmed V and J ends, which lost 1 base and 8 bases, there was a span of 11 bases. Germline V gene data show CDR1 as LNHDA and CDR2 as SQIVND (reference sequence). The CDR3 has 13 residues. CDR3 nucleotide sequence: TGTGCCAGTAGTATAGCAAGGGAAGAAGGCTACACCTTC. This codes for CASSIAREEGYTF.

This clonotype was picked up many times. The chain couples TRBV7-8 to TRBJ1-3, with D perhaps matching TRBD1 (5 bases). This CDR3 has 15 amino acids. Trimming pared 0 bases from V and 2 bases from J, leaving 8 bases between. CDR1 SGHVS and CDR2 FQNEAQ come from the germline V gene. CDR3 in DNA: TGTGCCAGCAGCTTAGCTGGGGGGACTGGAAACACCATATATTTT. This translates into CASSLAGGTGNTIYF.

This sequence joins TRBV2 and TRBJ1-2; D perhaps matches TRBD1 (5 bases). Per germline, CDR1 SNHLY and CDR2 FYNNEI. V shed 7 bases and J shed 9 bases, with 12 bases lying between them. The CDR3 covers 11 residues. CDR3 sequence reads: CASITGACYTF. As DNA, the CDR3 is TGTGCCAGCATAACCGGGGCTTGCTACACCTTC.

This clonotype occurred a few times. This chain uses TRBV5-1 with TRBJ2-7, with a weak D call TRBD2 (6 bases). Trimming stripped 0 bases from V and 4 bases from J, with 11 bases between. The CDR3 has 14 amino acids. Germline V gene sequence: CDR1 SGHRS, CDR2 YFSETQ. The CDR3: CASSLGRGKYEQYF. The CDR3 nucleotides read TGCGCCAGCAGCTTGGGACGCGGGAAATACGAGCAGTACTTC.

This clonotype was seen repeatedly, ten times or more. The chain uses TRBV12-3 or TRBV12-4 and TRBJ1-5, with TRBD1 as a possible D gene (6 bases). This CDR3 has 15 amino acids. Between the trimmed V and J ends, which lost 4 bases and 2 bases, there was a span of 12 bases. CDR3 DNA sequence: TGTGCCAGCAGTTCCCGTGACAGGCGCAATCAGCCCCAGCATTTT. This gives the protein CASSSRDRRNQPQHF.

This clonotype has at least ten counts. V usage is TRBV27 and J usage is TRBJ1-4, with D perhaps TRBD1 (5 bases). Between the trimmed V and J ends, which lost 2 bases and 10 bases, there was a span of 17 bases. The CDR3 runs 15 residues. Germline-derived CDR1 and CDR2 are MNHEY and SMNVEV (reference sequence). Written as DNA, the CDR3 is TGTGCCAGCAGTTTAAGAGGGATAGGGGTCGGAAAACTGTTTTTT. Translation: CASSLRGIGVGKLFF.

This rearrangement joins TRBV19 to TRBJ2-1; 9 bases fit TRBD2. CDR3 length equals 14 residues. J was trimmed by 8 bases and V by 10 bases; bases with no gene match: 12. Germline V lookup: CDR1 LNHDA, CDR2 SQIVND (reference sequence). CDR3 DNA: TGTGCCACCCAGCGGGAGGCCCTATCGGATGAGCAGTTCTTC. Protein sequence: CATQREALSDEQFF.

This clonotype was detected ten times or more. The chain employs TRBV2 and TRBJ1-2; weak D call: TRBD1 (5 bases). This CDR3 is built from 16 residues. Trimming took off 3 bases at V and 1 base at J, with 15 bases between the two ends. CDR1 and CDR2 (germline): SNHLY, FYNNEI. As DNA, the CDR3 is TGTGCCAGCAGTGATCTTCCAGGGAGGGGTAACTATGGCTACACCTTC. It is translated as CASSDLPGRGNYGYTF.

The sample holds many counts of this clonotype. This chain joins TRBV30 and TRBJ2-5; 10 bases line up with TRBD1. The germline V gene encodes CDR1 GTSNPN and CDR2 SVGIG (reference sequence). Trimming removed 0 bases from V and 1 base from J; junction bases left unmatched: 11. The CDR3 totals 18 residues. The chain's CDR3 is CAWSVTEGQGRFQETQYF. CDR3 in DNA: TGTGCCTGGAGTGTTACCGAGGGACAGGGGCGGTTCCAAGAGACCCAGTACTTC.

Only a few counts were recorded for this clonotype. The chain combines TRBV9 with TRBJ2-3; D gene uncertain. The assigned J gene may be wrong: the sequence end matches TRBJ1-5 better. Germline assignment: CDR1 SGDLS and CDR2 YYNGEE. This CDR3 has 16 residues. For the CDR3, the DNA is TGTGCCAGCAGCGTAGATCCGGGAGGGCCGGCGGATACGCAGCATTTT. Protein sequence: CASSVDPGGPADTQHF.